Shown below are 18 T cell receptor beta chains from a single sample sequenced in a study of beta chain features in type 1 diabetes. Study conclusions and caveats: Moderately but significantly shorter TCRB CDR3s were found in Type 1 diabetes patients in all four CD4+ subsets.

Every isolated RNA sample was fully reverse transcribed, so sequencing captured expressed TCRB transcripts. Profiled with immunoSEQ multiplex PCR; TCRdb holds only in-frame clones, not every one. Found here are hundreds of thousands of clones, roughly 13% of them singletons; the top ten hold less than 0.025%. No antigens are known for them. Sequencing input: naive CD4+ T cells from blood. These receptors came from a man between 18 and 29 years old with type 1 diabetes.

This clone has just a few counts. The V gene is TRBV5-1, the J gene TRBJ1-6, with 10 bases fitting TRBD1. Per germline, CDR1 SGHRS and CDR2 YFSETQ. This CDR3 is 16 amino acids long. Germline trimming cut 4 bases from V and 8 bases from J; bases unmatched to any gene: 9. The CDR3 here is CASSPNWTGGDSPLHF. In DNA form, the CDR3 reads TGCGCCAGCAGCCCGAACTGGACAGGGGGGGATTCACCCCTCCACTTT.

V and J are TRBV30 and TRBJ2-5; TRBD2 matches at 9 bases. CDR1 is GTSNPN and CDR2 is SVGIG in the germline V gene (reference sequence). The CDR3 spans 12 residues. With V trimmed by 5 bases and J by 5 bases, 3 bases remained unmatched. CDR3 region: CAWDGLAETQYF. The CDR3, as DNA: TGTGCCTGGGACGGACTAGCGGAGACCCAGTACTTC.

The sample holds a few counts of this clone. The chain combines TRBV28 with TRBJ1-2; D ambiguous. Trimming left V 2 bases short and J 4 bases short, with 11 bases between. Per germline, CDR1 MDHEN and CDR2 SYDVKM. The CDR3 covers 14 residues. CDR3 bases: TGTGCCAGCAGTTTACCTACGGAAACCTATGGCTACACCTTC. It encodes CASSLPTETYGYTF.

The CDR3 loop is CASSPSRQGNTDTQYF. The CDR3 DNA is TGTGCCAGCAGCCCCTCCCGACAGGGGAACACAGATACGCAGTATTTT. The genes are TRBV7-8 and TRBJ2-3; 8 bases map to TRBD1. The CDR3 spans 16 residues. The ends lost 5 bases at V and 2 bases at J; junction bases unmatched: 9. Germline V CDR1 and CDR2: SGHVS, FQNEAQ.

The gene calls are TRBV5-1 and TRBJ1-3; TRBD1 agrees at 7 bases. CDR3 size: 15 residues. V trimming: 0 bases; J trimming: 8 bases; junction bases outside the gene matches: 8. Germline V gene lookup returns CDR1 SGHRS and CDR2 YFSETQ. CDR3 amino acids: CASSLAVDRMDTIYF. CDR3 bases: TGCGCCAGCAGCTTGGCTGTGGACAGGATGGACACCATATATTTT.

J is TRBJ1-1 and V is TRBV9; no clear D. Germline-derived CDR1 and CDR2 are SGDLS and YYNGEE. V was trimmed by 0 bases and J by 4 bases, leaving 13 bases between them. This CDR3 contains 15 residues. CDR3 protein: CASSVAGGAITEAFF. CDR3 nucleotides: TGTGCCAGCAGCGTAGCGGGCGGCGCTATCACTGAAGCTTTCTTT.

In its sample, this clone was seen a few times. This chain connects TRBV30 to TRBJ1-4; D uncertain. The V and J ends lost 3 bases and 8 bases respectively, with 13 bases between them. The CDR3 length is 13 residues. Germline V lookup: CDR1 GTSNPN, CDR2 SVGIG (reference sequence). The chain's CDR3 is CAWRTHDQEKLFF. CDR3 nucleotides: TGTGCCTGGAGGACCCATGACCAAGAAAAACTGTTTTTT. The whole variable domain, remainder taken from reference TRBV30 and TRBJ1-4, is SQTIHQWPATLVQPVGSPLSLECTVEGTSNPNLYWYRQAAGRGLQLLFYSVGIGQISSEVPQNLSASRPQDRQFILSSKKLLLSDSGFYLCAWRTHDQEKLFFGSGTQLSVL.

The rearrangement links TRBV10-3 to TRBJ1-2; weak D call: TRBD1 (5 bases). This CDR3 comprises 14 residues. V lost 7 bases, J lost 1 base, and 13 bases lay in between. The germline V gene has CDR1 ENHRY and CDR2 SYGVKD. This CDR3 reads CAITGTYLNYGYTF. DNA of the CDR3: TGTGCCATCACCGGGACTTATCTTAACTATGGCTACACCTTC.

The genes are TRBV19 and TRBJ1-6, with D possibly matching TRBD1 (6 bases). Germline CDR1 is LNHDA and CDR2 is SQIVND (reference sequence). This CDR3 spans 15 amino acids. With 10 bases removed from V and 3 bases from J, the gap between germline ends came to 16 bases. The CDR3 DNA is TGTGCCACCCACGCAGGGGCGATCTATAATTCACCCCTCCACTTT. Translated: CATHAGAIYNSPLHF.

This clone came up a few times. The chain joins TRBV7-3 to TRBJ2-3, with no clear D. Germline V CDR1 and CDR2: SGHTA, FQGTGA. CDR3 length: 12 residues. V was clipped by 5 bases and J by 6 bases, with 9 bases between them. As DNA, the CDR3 is TGTGCCAGCAGCCCGGGCGTGGATACGCAGTATTTT. This encodes CASSPGVDTQYF.

This chain connects TRBV7-9 to TRBJ2-5; TRBD2 matches 9 bases. The CDR3 sequence is 15 residues long. Trimming at V came to 5 bases and at J to 3 bases, leaving 7 bases not matched to a gene. Germline CDR1 and CDR2: SEHNR and FQNEAQ (reference sequence). CDR3: CASSPRAGGKETQYF. CDR3 DNA: TGTGCCAGCAGCCCTCGGGCGGGGGGGAAAGAGACCCAGTACTTC.

A single count supports this clone. V usage is TRBV15 and J usage is TRBJ1-1; no clear D. Trimming removed 0 bases at V and 8 bases at J, with 13 bases between. Germline assignment: CDR1 LNHNV and CDR2 YYDKDF (reference sequence). This CDR3 is built from 14 residues. This CDR3 is CATSRDPEVGEAFF. In DNA, the CDR3 is TGTGCCACCAGCAGAGATCCCGAGGTTGGAGAAGCTTTCTTT.

For this clone: Distinct nucleotide sequences in the sample also encode this CDR3. This chain uses TRBV30 with TRBJ2-7; D is unresolved. There are 11 residues in the CDR3. Germline lookup yields CDR1 GTSNPN and CDR2 SVGIG (reference sequence). V was shortened by 0 bases and J by 3 bases, with 3 bases between the two germline ends. As DNA, the CDR3 is TGTGCCTGGAGTGTCAGCTACGAGCAGTACTTC. It encodes CAWSVSYEQYF.

This clone was counted between two and nine times. The genes are TRBV29-1 and TRBJ1-1, with D unclear. CDR3 length: 11 residues. The V end lost 6 bases, the J end lost 1 base, and 6 bases lay between the germline ends. From germline, CDR1 is SQVTM and CDR2 ANQGSEA. CDR3 nucleotides: TGCAGCGTCGTGAAGAACACTGAAGCTTTCTTT. Translated: CSVVKNTEAFF.

CDR3 residues: CASSSRYYGYTF. CDR3 DNA: TGTGCCAGCAGCTCCCGGTACTATGGCTACACCTTC. This rearrangement joins TRBV7-8 to TRBJ1-2, with D unresolved. Germline CDR1 and CDR2: SGHVS and FQNEAQ. This CDR3 comprises 12 residues. V was shortened by 4 bases and J by 3 bases, with 6 bases between the two germline ends. The full variable domain, rest sourced from reference TRBV7-8 and TRBJ1-2, is GAGVSQSPRYKVAKRGQDVALRCDPISGHVSLFWYQQALGQGPEFLTYFQNEAQLDKSGLPSDRFFAERPEGSVSTLKIQRTQQEDSAVYLCASSSRYYGYTFGSGTRLTVV.

The J gene is TRBJ1-5, the V gene TRBV7-9, with 12 bases lining up with TRBD1. The ends lost 5 bases at V and 0 bases at J; junction bases unmatched: 11. Germline V gene lookup returns CDR1 SEHNR and CDR2 FQNEAQ (reference sequence). This CDR3 has 19 amino acids. CDR3 region: CASSRSPGQGAISNQPQHF. Here the CDR3 DNA reads TGTGCCAGCAGCCGAAGTCCGGGACAGGGGGCTATTAGCAATCAGCCCCAGCATTTT.

J is TRBJ2-3 and V is TRBV7-6, with 9 bases lining up with TRBD1. Germline loops: CDR1 SGHVS, CDR2 FNYEAQ. The trim removed 4 bases at V and 3 bases at J, leaving 11 bases unmatched. CDR3 length: 17 residues. CDR3 sequence: CASSSPIRDRVTDTQYF. The CDR3 bases are TGTGCCAGCAGCTCCCCGATCCGGGACAGGGTTACAGATACGCAGTATTTT. Combining the CDR3 with reference TRBV7-6 and TRBJ2-3 gives the whole variable domain GAGVSQSPRYKVTKRGQDVALRCDPISGHVSLYWYRQALGQGPEFLTYFNYEAQQDKSGLPNDRFSAERPEGSISTLTIQRTEQRDSAMYRCASSSPIRDRVTDTQYFGPGTRLTVL.

This chain joins TRBV27 and TRBJ1-2; D may be TRBD1 (6 bases). The V gene's germline CDR1 is MNHEY and CDR2 SMNVEV (reference sequence). The CDR3 is 14 residues long. Trimming shortened V by 0 bases and J by 8 bases, and 13 bases separated the two germline ends. CDR3 in amino acids: CASSLSPSGQGYTF. The CDR3, as DNA: TGTGCCAGCAGTTTATCACCCTCTGGACAGGGCTACACCTTC.